This entry lists 9 T cell receptor beta chains sequenced from one sample in a study of shared clonotypes between healthy human individuals. TCRdb's table, derived via immunoSEQ multiplex PCR, lists solely in-frame clones and lacks some. The sample consists of about 1.5 million clones, 96% of them appearing once. The material sequenced was naive CD4+ T cells sorted from blood. Subset denoted: CD45RA+ positively selected. These receptors originate from a man aged 25-40 years in good health.

This sequence joins TRBV2 and TRBJ2-7; TRBD2 matches at 11 bases. The CDR3 spans 14 residues. CDR1 and CDR2 from the germline V gene are SNHLY and FYNNEI. V lost 8 bases and J lost 6; bases outside the gene matches: 9. Written as DNA, the CDR3 is TGTGCCAGCTCGGCACTAGCGGGAGAAAGCGAGCAGTACTTC. Translating gives CASSALAGESEQYF. The entire variable domain, with the rest obtained from reference TRBV2 and TRBJ2-7, is as follows: EPEVTQTPSHQVTQMGQEVILRCVPISNHLYFYWYRQILGQKVEFLVSFYNNEISEKSEIFDDQFSVERPDGSNFTLKIRSTKLEDSAMYFCASSALAGESEQYFGPGTRLTVT.

This rearrangement joins TRBV25-1 to TRBJ2-5; TRBD1 aligns across 11 bases. This CDR3 is 15 amino acids long. J gave up 7 bases and V 3 bases, and 7 bases lay outside the gene matches. Germline assignment: CDR1 MGHDK and CDR2 SYGVNS. Here the CDR3 DNA reads TGTGCCAGCAGTGAGCGGACAGGGGGCGTTGGGACCCAGTACTTC. It codes for CASSERTGGVGTQYF.

The chain combines TRBV7-6 with TRBJ2-5; TRBD2 matches at 9 bases. J lost 2 bases, V lost 8 bases, and 12 bases had no gene match. There are 16 residues in the CDR3. The germline V gene has CDR1 SGHVS and CDR2 FNYEAQ. This CDR3 is CASGYIAGVGQETQYF. CDR3 coding DNA: TGTGCCAGCGGTTATATAGCGGGAGTAGGTCAAGAGACCCAGTACTTC.

The genes are TRBV11-2 and TRBJ2-4; possibly TRBD1 or TRBD2 for D (6 bases each). This CDR3 has 16 amino acids. CDR1 SGHAT and CDR2 FQNNGV come from the germline V gene. The V end lost 5 bases, the J end lost 1 base, and 15 bases lay between the germline ends. The CDR3 DNA reads TGTGCCAGCAGCCCTTTTAGGGGGGCGGCCAAAAACATTCAGTACTTC. It yields the protein CASSPFRGAAKNIQYF.

The chain has TRBV9 and TRBJ2-1; 9 nucleotides agree with TRBD2. Germline CDR1 and CDR2: SGDLS and YYNGEE. The CDR3 is 17 residues long. V shed 0 bases, J shed 2 bases, and the junction held 6 bases outside the gene matches. CDR3 sequence reads: CASSVGGLAGTYNEQFF. CDR3 nucleotide sequence: TGTGCCAGCAGCGTAGGAGGGCTAGCGGGGACCTACAATGAGCAGTTCTTC.

This clone appeared once. V and J are TRBV18 and TRBJ2-2; TRBD1 agrees at 8 bases. V lost 5 bases and J lost 1; bases outside the gene matches: 3. CDR3 length: 15 residues. The germline V gene has CDR1 KGHSH and CDR2 LQKENI. CDR3 coding DNA: TGTGCCAGCTCATACGGGACAGGGAACACCGGGGAGCTGTTTTTT. Protein: CASSYGTGNTGELFF.

The V and J genes are TRBV12-5 and TRBJ1-1; D gene ambiguous. Germline V gene sequence: CDR1 LGHNT, CDR2 FRNRAP. The length of the CDR3 is 13 residues. Trimming took 8 bases from V and 0 from J, leaving 10 bases between them. The DNA for the CDR3 is TGTGCTAGTTCTTACGGGATGAACACTGAAGCTTTCTTT. This encodes CASSYGMNTEAFF.

This CDR3 reads CASSEFKLAGSAPITGELFF. The CDR3 DNA reads as TGCGCCAGCAGCGAATTCAAACTAGCGGGATCTGCCCCCATCACCGGGGAGCTGTTTTTT. The chain carries TRBV5-1 and TRBJ2-2; 10 nucleotides match TRBD2. The CDR3 runs to 20 residues. With 4 bases clipped from V and 4 bases from J, the junction kept 19 bases outside the gene matches. Germline V gene lookup returns CDR1 SGHRS and CDR2 YFSETQ.

This clone was detected once. The CDR3 here is CASSLTLTGFGRSSYNEQFF. Written as DNA, the CDR3 is TGTGCCAGCAGCCTCACCCTGACGGGATTCGGTAGAAGCTCCTACAATGAGCAGTTCTTC. The chain carries TRBV9 and TRBJ2-1, with TRBD2 as a possible D gene (5 bases). Germline CDR1 reads SGDLS; CDR2 reads YYNGEE. Deletions cut 4 bases from V and 0 bases from J, with 26 bases between. This CDR3 comprises 20 residues. Full variable domain (rest looked up from reference TRBV9 and TRBJ2-1): DSGVTQTPKHLITATGQRVTLRCSPRSGDLSVYWYQQSLDQGLQFLIQYYNGEERAKGNILERFSAQQFPDLHSELNLSSLELGDSALYFCASSLTLTGFGRSSYNEQFFGPGTRLTVL.